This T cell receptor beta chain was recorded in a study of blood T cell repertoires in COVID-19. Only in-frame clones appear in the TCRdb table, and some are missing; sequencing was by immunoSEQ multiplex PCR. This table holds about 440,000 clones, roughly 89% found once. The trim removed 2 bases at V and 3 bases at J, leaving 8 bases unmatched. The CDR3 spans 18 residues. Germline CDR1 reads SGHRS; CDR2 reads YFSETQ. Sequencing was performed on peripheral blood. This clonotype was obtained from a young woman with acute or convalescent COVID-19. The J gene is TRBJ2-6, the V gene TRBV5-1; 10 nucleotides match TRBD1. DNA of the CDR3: TGCGCCAGCAGCTTCCGTGGGACAGGGGATAGTGGGGCCAACGTCCTGACTTTC. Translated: CASSFRGTGDSGANVLTF.